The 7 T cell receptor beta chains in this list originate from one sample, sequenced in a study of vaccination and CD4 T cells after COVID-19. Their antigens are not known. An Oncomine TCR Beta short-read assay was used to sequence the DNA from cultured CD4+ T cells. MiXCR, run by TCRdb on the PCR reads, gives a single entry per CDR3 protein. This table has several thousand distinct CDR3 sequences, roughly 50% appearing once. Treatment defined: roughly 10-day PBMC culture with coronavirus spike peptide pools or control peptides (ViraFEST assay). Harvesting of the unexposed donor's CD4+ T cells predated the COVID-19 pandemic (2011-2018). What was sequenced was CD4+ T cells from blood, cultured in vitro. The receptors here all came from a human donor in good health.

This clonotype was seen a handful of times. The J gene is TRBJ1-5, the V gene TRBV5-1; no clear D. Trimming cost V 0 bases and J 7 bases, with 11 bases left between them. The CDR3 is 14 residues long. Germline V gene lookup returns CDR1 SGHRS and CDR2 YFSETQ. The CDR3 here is CASSLESGNQPQHF. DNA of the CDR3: TGCGCCAGCAGCTTGGAGTCAGGAAACCAGCCCCAGCATTTT.

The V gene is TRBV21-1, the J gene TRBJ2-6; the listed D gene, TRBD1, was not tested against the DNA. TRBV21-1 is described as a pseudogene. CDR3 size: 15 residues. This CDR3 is CASSRPGSGANVLTF. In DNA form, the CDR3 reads TGTGCCAGCAGCAGACCAGGGTCTGGGGCCAACGTCCTGACTTTC.

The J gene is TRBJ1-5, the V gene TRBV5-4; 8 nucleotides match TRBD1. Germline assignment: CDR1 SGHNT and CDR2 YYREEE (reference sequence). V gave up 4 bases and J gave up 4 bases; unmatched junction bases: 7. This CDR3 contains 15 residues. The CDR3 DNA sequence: TGTGCCAGCAGCCCCGGACAGGGAGGGAATCAGCCCCAGCATTTT. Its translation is CASSPGQGGNQPQHF.

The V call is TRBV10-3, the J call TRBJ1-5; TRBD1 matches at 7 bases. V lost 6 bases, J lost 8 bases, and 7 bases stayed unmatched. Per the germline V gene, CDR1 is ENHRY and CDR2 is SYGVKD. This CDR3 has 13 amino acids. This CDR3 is CAISATGREPQHF. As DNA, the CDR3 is TGTGCCATCAGCGCGACAGGGCGGGAGCCCCAGCATTTT.

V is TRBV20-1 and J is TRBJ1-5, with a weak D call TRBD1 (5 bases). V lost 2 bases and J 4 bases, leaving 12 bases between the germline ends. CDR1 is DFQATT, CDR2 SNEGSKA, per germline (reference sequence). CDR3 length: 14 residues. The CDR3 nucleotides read TGCAGTGCTAGAATGGGTGGGGGAAATCAGCCCCAGCATTTT. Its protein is CSARMGGGNQPQHF.

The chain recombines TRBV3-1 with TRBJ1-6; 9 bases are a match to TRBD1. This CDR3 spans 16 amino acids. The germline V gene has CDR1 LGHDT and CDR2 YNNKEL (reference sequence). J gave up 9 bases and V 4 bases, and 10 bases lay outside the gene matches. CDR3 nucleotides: TGTGCCAGCAGCCCGGGGGGACAGGGTTTTGGTTCACCCCTCCACTTT. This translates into CASSPGGQGFGSPLHF. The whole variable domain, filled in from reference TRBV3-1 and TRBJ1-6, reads DTAVSQTPKYLVTQMGNDKSIKCEQNLGHDTMYWYKQDSKKFLKIMFSYNNKELIINETVPNRFSPKSPDKAHLNLHINSLELGDSAVYFCASSPGGQGFGSPLHFGNGTRLTVT.

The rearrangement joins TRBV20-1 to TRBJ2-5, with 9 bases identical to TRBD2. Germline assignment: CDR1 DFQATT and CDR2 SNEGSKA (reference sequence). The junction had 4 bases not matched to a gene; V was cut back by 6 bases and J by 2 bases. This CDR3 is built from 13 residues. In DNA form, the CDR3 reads TGCAGTGCCCCTGGACTAGCGCAAGAGACCCAGTACTTC. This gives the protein CSAPGLAQETQYF.